A selection of T cell receptor beta chains follows, all from one sample in a study of blood T cell repertoires in COVID-19. Sequencing used immunoSEQ multiplex PCR; TCRdb keeps in-frame clones, though not all of them. This table holds 70,000 to 75,000 clones, 88% found once. The specimen was peripheral blood. The receptors were sampled from a human donor in a cohort sampled during active COVID-19. Each CDR3 is given with its conserved first and last residue. D genes are given only for firm matches. Clone sizes are given selectively: once, few, many, or a class where the clone is expanded.

d_call,j_call,clone_size,v_call,cdr3_nt,cdr3_aa
-,TRBJ2-3,-,TRBV12-3/TRBV12-4,TGTGCCAGCAGCCCCTTGGATACGCAGTATTTT,CASSPLDTQYF
TRBD1,TRBJ1-3,-,TRBV6-1,TGTGCCAGCAGTGAAGGGGTAACAGGGGCTGGAAACACCATATATTTT,CASSEGVTGAGNTIYF
TRBD1,TRBJ1-3,-,TRBV5-1,TGCGCCAGCAGTCGGACGGGACAGGGAGACACCACCATATATTTT,CASSRTGQGDTTIYF
TRBD2,TRBJ2-3,once,TRBV6-5,TGTGCCAGCAGAACTAGCGGGAGGGTCCCTGATACGCAGTATTTT,CASRTSGRVPDTQYF
TRBD2,TRBJ2-3,few,TRBV13,TGTGCCAGCAGCTTAGCACTAGCGGGGGCAGATACGCAGTATTTT,CASSLALAGADTQYF
-,TRBJ1-3,-,TRBV18,TGTGCCAGCTCACCACTCCAGGGCGATGGAAACACCATATATTTT,CASSPLQGDGNTIYF
-,TRBJ1-2,-,TRBV12-3/TRBV12-4,TGTGCCAGCAGTTTTGTCCAGGGAGGTGGCTACACCTTC,CASSFVQGGGYTF
TRBD1,TRBJ2-7,few,TRBV7-2,TGTGCCAGCAGTCTAGGTGGACAGGGCTACGAGCAGTACTTC,CASSLGGQGYEQYF
-,TRBJ2-7,-,TRBV19,TGTGCCAGTAGTATAGCCGTGACTACGCCCTACGAGCAGTACTTC,CASSIAVTTPYEQYF
-,TRBJ1-3,-,TRBV25-1,TGTGCCAGCAGAGTCCAGGGGATCTTCGGAAACACCATATATTTT,CASRVQGIFGNTIYF
-,TRBJ1-1,-,TRBV30,TGTGCCTGGAGTGTAAGGTTGGCGGAGGCTTTCTTT,CAWSVRLAEAFF
-,TRBJ1-5,-,TRBV6-6,TGTGCCAGCAGTTACGGTCGGGAACATAGCAATCAGCCCCAGCATTTT,CASSYGREHSNQPQHF
TRBD2,TRBJ2-1,-,TRBV18,TGTGCCAGCTCACTTGAGTCAGCGGGAGTGGGGGCCAATGAGCAGTTCTTC,CASSLESAGVGANEQFF
-,TRBJ2-7,few,TRBV11-2,TGTGCCAGCAGCTTAGCGGCAGGGACCTACGAGCAGTACTTC,CASSLAAGTYEQYF
TRBD2,TRBJ2-4,-,TRBV12-3/TRBV12-4,TGTGCCAGCAACCTAGCGGGGGGTTACATTCAGTACTTC,CASNLAGGYIQYF
TRBD1,TRBJ2-5,once,TRBV4-2,TGTGCCAGCAGCCAAGCTGGGACAGGGCAGGAGACCCAGTACTTC,CASSQAGTGQETQYF
-,TRBJ2-7,-,TRBV12-5,TGTGCTAGTGGTTTGGGCCTATCCTACGAGCAGTACTTC,CASGLGLSYEQYF
TRBD1,TRBJ2-1,-,TRBV27,TGTGCCAGCAGTTTAAGGGGACAGGGGGATGAGCAGTTCTTC,CASSLRGQGDEQFF
-,TRBJ1-3,-,TRBV30,TGTGCCTGGAGTGGTGGGCCTGGAAACACCATATATTTT,CAWSGGPGNTIYF
-,TRBJ2-2,-,TRBV11-3,TGTGCCAGCAGCTTAGGAGGGAACACCGGGGAGCTGTTTTTT,CASSLGGNTGELFF
TRBD2,TRBJ2-7,-,TRBV6-2/TRBV6-3,TGTGCCAGCAGTTTTCTGACTAGCGGGGGGCTGTCCTACGAGCAGTACTTC,CASSFLTSGGLSYEQYF
-,TRBJ2-7,-,TRBV6-5,TGTGCCAGCAGCGCCGCACACTACGAGCAGTACTTC,CASSAAHYEQYF
-,TRBJ2-5,once,TRBV4-1,TGCGCCAGCAGCCAAGAGACAGATCAAGAGACCCAGTACTTC,CASSQETDQETQYF
TRBD1,TRBJ1-1,once,TRBV7-8,TGTGCCAGCAGCTTGACAGGGGGGACTGAAGCTTTCTTT,CASSLTGGTEAFF
-,TRBJ1-2,-,TRBV20-1,TGCAGTGCAAAGAGGATGAGTGGCTACACCTTC,CSAKRMSGYTF
TRBD2,TRBJ2-7,-,TRBV10-3,TGTGCCATCAGTGGGATAGCGGGAGCTCCCGAGCAGTACTTC,CAISGIAGAPEQYF
-,TRBJ2-3,-,TRBV7-2,TGTGCCAGCAGCTTAGGGCTAGCAGATACGCAGTATTTT,CASSLGLADTQYF
-,TRBJ2-7,-,TRBV6-4,TGTGCCAGCAGTGAGTCCCAGGGATCCTACGAGCAGTACTTC,CASSESQGSYEQYF
-,TRBJ2-7,-,TRBV25-1,TGTGCCAGCAGTGAATTCACAGACCCCTACGAGCAGTACTTC,CASSEFTDPYEQYF